This T cell receptor beta chain is drawn from a study of CD4 T cells in relation to SARS-CoV-2 and coronaviruses. This CDR3 spans 14 amino acids. The V gene lost 2 bases and the J gene lost 1 base, with 9 bases spanning the gap. Germline CDR1 and CDR2: SGHAT and FQNNGV. General study results and limits: Monoreactive clones expanded significantly more to SARS-CoV-2 than crossreactive clones did.

Comment on this clone: Its antigen is as yet unknown.

Produced via immunoSEQ multiplex PCR; TCRdb's table is partial and in-frame only. Of some 15,000 clones in the sample, more than 75% were seen once. Before the COVID-19 pandemic, during about 2011-2019, CD4+ T cells were taken from unexposed donors. Isolation of CD4+ T cells took place after approximately 10 days in culture. Unexposed-donor CD4+ T cells were probed with SARS-CoV-2 S/N and four cold-coronavirus spikes, cells permitting. The chain carries TRBV11-2 and TRBJ2-7; no reliable D call. This clonotype was obtained from a human donor in good health. Sequencing used CD4+ T cells from PBMCs, cultured in vitro. CDR3 protein: CASSLPPRSYEQYF. The CDR3 coding sequence is TGTGCCAGCAGCTTACCCCCCCGATCCTACGAGCAGTACTTC. The full variable domain, in which reference TRBV11-2 and TRBJ2-7 provide the parts outside the CDR3, is EAGVAQSPRYKIIEKRQSVAFWCNPISGHATLYWYQQILGQGPKLLIQFQNNGVVDDSQLPKDRFSAERLKGVDSTLKIQPAKLEDSAVYLCASSLPPRSYEQYFGPGTRLTVT.